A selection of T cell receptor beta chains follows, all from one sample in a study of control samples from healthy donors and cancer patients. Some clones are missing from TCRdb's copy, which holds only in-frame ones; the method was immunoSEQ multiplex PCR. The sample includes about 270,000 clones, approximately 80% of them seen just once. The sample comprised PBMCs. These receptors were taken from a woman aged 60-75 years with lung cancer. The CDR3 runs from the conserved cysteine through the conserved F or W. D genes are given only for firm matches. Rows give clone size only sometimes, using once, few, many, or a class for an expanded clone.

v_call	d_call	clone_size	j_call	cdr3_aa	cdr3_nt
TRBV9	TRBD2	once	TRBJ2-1	CASSVGVGLAGPRDNEQFF	TGTGCCAGCAGCGTAGGTGTGGGACTAGCGGGGCCTAGGGACAATGAGCAGTTCTTC
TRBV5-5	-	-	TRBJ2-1	CASSLLQPSEQFF	TGTGCCAGCAGCTTGTTACAGCCTAGTGAGCAGTTCTTC
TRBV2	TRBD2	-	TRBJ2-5	CASSVTGGLETQYF	TGTGCCAGCAGTGTGACGGGAGGGCTTGAGACCCAGTACTTC
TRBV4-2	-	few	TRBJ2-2	CASSQDPAGARTGELFF	TGTGCCAGCAGCCAAGACCCAGCGGGTGCAAGAACCGGGGAGCTGTTTTTT
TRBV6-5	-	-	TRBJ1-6	CASSYRGANSPLHF	TGTGCCAGCAGTTACAGGGGGGCAAATTCACCCCTCCACTTT
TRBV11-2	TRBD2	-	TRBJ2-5	CASSPDPGLAGGWETQYF	TGTGCCAGCAGCCCCGACCCGGGACTAGCGGGGGGGTGGGAGACCCAGTACTTC
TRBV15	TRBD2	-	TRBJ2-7	CATSRDPTGLDEQYF	TGTGCCACCAGCAGAGATCCCACGGGACTAGACGAGCAGTACTTC
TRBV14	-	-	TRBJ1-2	CASSQLQGTGGYTF	TGTGCCAGCAGCCAATTGCAGGGGACGGGAGGCTACACCTTC
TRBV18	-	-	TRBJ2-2	CASSPPFPGANTGELFF	TGTGCCAGCTCACCCCCCTTTCCGGGGGCTAACACCGGGGAGCTGTTTTTT
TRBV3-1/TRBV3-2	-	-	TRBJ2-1	CASSQGRLNNEQFF	TGTGCCAGCAGCCAAGGACGGTTGAACAATGAGCAGTTCTTC
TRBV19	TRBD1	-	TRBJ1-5	CASSIGTGLSNQPQHF	TGTGCCAGTAGTATAGGGACAGGGTTAAGCAATCAGCCCCAGCATTTT
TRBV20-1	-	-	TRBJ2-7	CSASRGANYEQYF	TGCAGTGCTAGTCGGGGGGCGAACTACGAGCAGTACTTC
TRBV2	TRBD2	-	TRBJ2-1	CASSEDGLAGAGVF	TGTGCCAGCAGTGAAGATGGACTAGCGGGGGCCGGGGTCTTC
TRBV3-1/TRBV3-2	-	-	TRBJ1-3	CASSQDPGLNSGNTIYF	TGTGCCAGCAGCCAAGATCCGGGCCTGAACTCTGGAAACACCATATATTTT
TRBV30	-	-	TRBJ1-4	CAWSVQNEKLFF	TGTGCCTGGAGTGTACAGAATGAAAAACTGTTTTTT
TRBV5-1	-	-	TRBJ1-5	CASSLTGNPNQPQHF	TGCGCCAGCAGCTTAACTGGGAATCCCAATCAGCCCCAGCATTTT
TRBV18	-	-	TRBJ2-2	CASSPANSNTGELFF	TGTGCCAGCTCACCTGCTAACAGCAACACCGGGGAGCTGTTTTTT
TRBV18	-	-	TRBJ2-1	CASSPSQGRGNEQFF	TGTGCCAGCTCACCAAGTCAGGGGCGCGGGAATGAGCAGTTCTTC
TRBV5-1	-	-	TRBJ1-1	CASSPLVRGNTEAFF	TGCGCCAGCAGCCCCTTGGTCAGGGGAAACACTGAAGCTTTCTTT
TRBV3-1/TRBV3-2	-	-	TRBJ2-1	CASSQEVYSSEQFF	TGTGCCAGCAGCCAAGAAGTCTACTCCAGTGAGCAGTTCTTC
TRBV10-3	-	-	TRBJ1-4	CAISEGAREKLFF	TGTGCCATCAGTGAGGGGGCGCGCGAAAAACTGTTTTTT
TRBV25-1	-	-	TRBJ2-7	CASSEGGVRGSYEQYF	TGTGCCAGCAGTGAAGGGGGTGTAAGGGGATCCTACGAGCAGTACTTC
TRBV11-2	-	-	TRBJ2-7	CASSLDNTGSYEQYF	TGTGCCAGCAGCTTAGATAATACAGGCTCCTACGAGCAGTACTTC
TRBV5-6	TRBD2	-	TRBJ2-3	CASSSLSGTDTQYF	TGTGCCAGCAGCTCTCTTAGCGGGACAGATACGCAGTATTTT
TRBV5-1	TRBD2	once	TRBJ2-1	CASSSLAGGNYNEQFF	TGCGCCAGCAGCAGCCTAGCGGGGGGTAACTACAATGAGCAGTTCTTC
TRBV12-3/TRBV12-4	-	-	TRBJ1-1	CASSTGTEAFF	TGTGCCAGCAGTACCGGGACTGAAGCTTTCTTT
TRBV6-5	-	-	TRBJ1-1	CASNRGHTEAFF	TGTGCCAGCAACCGTGGCCACACTGAAGCTTTCTTT
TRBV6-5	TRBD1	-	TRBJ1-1	CASSYRDRPNTEAFF	TGTGCCAGCAGTTACAGGGACAGGCCGAACACTGAAGCTTTCTTT
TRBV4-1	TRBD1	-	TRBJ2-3	CASSHSGQGTDTQYF	TGCGCCAGCAGCCACTCGGGACAGGGTACAGATACGCAGTATTTT
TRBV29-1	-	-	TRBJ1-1	CSVKSDLNTEAFF	TGCAGCGTCAAATCGGACCTGAACACTGAAGCTTTCTTT
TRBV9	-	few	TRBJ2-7	CASSVGNGPYEQYF	TGTGCCAGCAGCGTAGGAAACGGACCCTACGAGCAGTACTTC
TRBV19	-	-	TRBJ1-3	CASSTNPGNTIYF	TGTGCCAGTAGCACAAATCCTGGAAACACCATATATTTT
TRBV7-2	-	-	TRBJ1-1	CATRPGAFAEAFF	TGTGCCACCCGCCCGGGGGCCTTCGCTGAAGCTTTCTTT
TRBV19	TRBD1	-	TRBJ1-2	CASRRTGAERFYGYTF	TGTGCCAGTAGGAGGACAGGGGCGGAACGTTTCTATGGCTACACCTTC
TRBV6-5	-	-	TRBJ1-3	CASSTQETGNTIYF	TGTGCCAGCAGTACTCAAGAAACTGGAAACACCATATATTTT
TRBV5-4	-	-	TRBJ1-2	CASSLRQGGGYTF	TGTGCCAGCAGCTTGAGGCAGGGAGGTGGCTACACCTTC